The rows below give T cell receptor beta chains drawn from one sample of a study of CXCR3-negative and CXCR3-positive naive CD8 T cells. TCRdb re-called the 5' RACE reads and gives one entry per CDR3 protein, without DNA. Its table records some 140,000 distinct CDR3 sequences. Sequencing was performed on naive CXCR3+ CD8+ T cells from blood. Receptors originate from a human donor in good health. Some clones in this sample may be carry-over from other donors' samples. CDR3s include the opening cysteine and the closing phenylalanine or tryptophan.

CDR3: CSAPGGTSGYTF
J: TRBJ1-2
V: TRBV20-1

CDR3: CSVRGSGPANTGELFF
J: TRBJ2-2
V: TRBV29-1

CDR3: CASSLRLANYEQYF
J: TRBJ2-7
V: TRBV28

CDR3: CASSLRREENIQYF
J: TRBJ2-4
V: TRBV7-6

CDR3: CASSLPGVRNTEAFF
J: TRBJ1-1
V: TRBV28

CDR3: CASSSHSGGPSYNEQFF
J: TRBJ2-1
V: TRBV28

CDR3: CASSPSTRAAYNEQFF
J: TRBJ2-1
V: TRBV2

CDR3: CASSQTGGVSDTQYF
J: TRBJ2-3
V: TRBV12-3/TRBV12-4

CDR3: CASSLAVSNQPQHF
J: TRBJ1-5
V: TRBV27

CDR3: CASSQKAGTGGFEQYF
J: TRBJ2-7
V: TRBV3-1

CDR3: CASSPGPSEDEQFF
J: TRBJ2-1
V: TRBV5-8

CDR3: CASSLSAAFTEAFF
J: TRBJ1-1
V: TRBV12-3/TRBV12-4

CDR3: CASSLRDGNTGELFF
J: TRBJ2-2
V: TRBV12-3/TRBV12-4

CDR3: CASSEGRGSRETQYF
J: TRBJ2-5
V: TRBV2

CDR3: CASSPRTSGGNNEQFF
J: TRBJ2-1
V: TRBV7-9

CDR3: CASSLVPTLNYGYTF
J: TRBJ1-2
V: TRBV7-9

CDR3: CASSFRGVSTDTQYF
J: TRBJ2-3
V: TRBV12-3/TRBV12-4

CDR3: CSARNSYNEQFF
J: TRBJ2-1
V: TRBV20-1

CDR3: CASSIGSMNTEAFF
J: TRBJ1-1
V: TRBV19

CDR3: CASSLGFGNNEQFF
J: TRBJ2-1
V: TRBV7-6

CDR3: CAWSTGVGELFF
J: TRBJ2-2
V: TRBV30

CDR3: CASSLLPDLKYNEQFF
J: TRBJ2-1
V: TRBV11-2

CDR3: CASSREPVRAVDSPLHF
J: TRBJ1-6
V: TRBV19

CDR3: CAAGVSGANVLTF
J: TRBJ2-6
V: TRBV19

CDR3: CASSAPRTPEAFF
J: TRBJ1-1
V: TRBV7-9

CDR3: CASSQDRSVNEQFF
J: TRBJ2-1
V: TRBV4-2

CDR3: CASSEALQGGGTEAFF
J: TRBJ1-1
V: TRBV6-1

CDR3: CASRGQGANEQFF
J: TRBJ2-1
V: TRBV12-3/TRBV12-4

CDR3: CASSLEARSSYEQYF
J: TRBJ2-7
V: TRBV5-1

CDR3: CASSFVGTVYEQYF
J: TRBJ2-7
V: TRBV27

CDR3: CASSLVPSSYEQYF
J: TRBJ2-7
V: TRBV5-1

CDR3: CASRDSNYGYTF
J: TRBJ1-2
V: TRBV6-1

CDR3: CASSLGGNSPLHF
J: TRBJ1-6
V: TRBV12-3/TRBV12-4

CDR3: CASSSLGSGRNGELFF
J: TRBJ2-2
V: TRBV28

CDR3: CASSTRAVPSYEQYF
J: TRBJ2-7
V: TRBV7-8

CDR3: CASSQTGGRPLHF
J: TRBJ1-6
V: TRBV4-2

CDR3: CASSLATTGWNEQFF
J: TRBJ2-1
V: TRBV7-2

CDR3: CAWRRGMYNEQFF
J: TRBJ2-1
V: TRBV30

CDR3: CASSFGPPYEQYF
J: TRBJ2-7
V: TRBV27

CDR3: CTSRLGQGNYEQYF
J: TRBJ2-7
V: TRBV5-6

CDR3: CSGRRQNIQYF
J: TRBJ2-4
V: TRBV29-1

CDR3: CASSLLPEYGETQYF
J: TRBJ2-5
V: TRBV28

CDR3: CASSLDRGSEKLFF
J: TRBJ1-4
V: TRBV7-8

CDR3: CSARETGITEAFF
J: TRBJ1-1
V: TRBV20-1

CDR3: CASRAAGPGNTIYF
J: TRBJ1-3
V: TRBV28

CDR3: CSVLEANTEAFF
J: TRBJ1-1
V: TRBV29-1

CDR3: CASNPSTGTGGEGSYGYTF
J: TRBJ1-2
V: TRBV28

CDR3: CSAREGGVNTEAFF
J: TRBJ1-1
V: TRBV20-1

CDR3: CASSSGGGEKLFF
J: TRBJ1-4
V: TRBV6-6

CDR3: CASMDGQETQYF
J: TRBJ2-5
V: TRBV12-3/TRBV12-4

CDR3: CASLPRGGFNEQFF
J: TRBJ2-1
V: TRBV7-9

CDR3: CASSLGLAGDPSLDEQFF
J: TRBJ2-1
V: TRBV7-9

CDR3: CATRPTDGDTEAFF
J: TRBJ1-1
V: TRBV6-2/TRBV6-3

CDR3: CASIRAESSYEQYF
J: TRBJ2-7
V: TRBV28

CDR3: CASSLIGLAGAGEQFF
J: TRBJ2-1
V: TRBV7-9